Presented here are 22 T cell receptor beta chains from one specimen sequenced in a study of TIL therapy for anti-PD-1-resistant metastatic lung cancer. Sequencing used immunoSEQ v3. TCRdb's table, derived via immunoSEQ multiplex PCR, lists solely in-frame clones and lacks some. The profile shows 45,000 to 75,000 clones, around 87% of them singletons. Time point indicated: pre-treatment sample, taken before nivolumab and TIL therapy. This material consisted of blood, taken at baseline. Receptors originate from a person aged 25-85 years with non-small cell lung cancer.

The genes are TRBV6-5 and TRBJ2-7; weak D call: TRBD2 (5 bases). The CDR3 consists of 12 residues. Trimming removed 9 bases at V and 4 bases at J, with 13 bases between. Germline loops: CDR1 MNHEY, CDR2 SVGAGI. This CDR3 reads CARSLRGYEQYF. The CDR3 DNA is TGTGCCAGGTCTCTTAGAGGGTACGAGCAGTACTTC.

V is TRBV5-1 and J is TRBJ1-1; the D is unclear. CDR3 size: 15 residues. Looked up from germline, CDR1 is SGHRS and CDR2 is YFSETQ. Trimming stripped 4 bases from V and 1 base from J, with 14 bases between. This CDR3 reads CASSVDGERNTEAFF. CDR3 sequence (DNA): TGCGCCAGCAGCGTGGACGGAGAAAGGAACACTGAAGCTTTCTTT.

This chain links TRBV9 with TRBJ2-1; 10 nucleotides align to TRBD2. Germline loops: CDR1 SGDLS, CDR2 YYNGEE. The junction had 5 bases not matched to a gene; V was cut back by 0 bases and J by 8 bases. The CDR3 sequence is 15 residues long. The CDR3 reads CASSVVPSGSYEQFF. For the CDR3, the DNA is TGTGCCAGCAGCGTAGTACCTAGCGGGAGCTATGAGCAGTTCTTC.

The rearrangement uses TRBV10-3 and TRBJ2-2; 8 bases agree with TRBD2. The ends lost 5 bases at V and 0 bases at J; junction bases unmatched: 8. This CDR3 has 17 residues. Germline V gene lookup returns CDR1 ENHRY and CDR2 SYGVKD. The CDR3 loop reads CAISRGSGVSNTGELFF. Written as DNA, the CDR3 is TGTGCCATCAGTCGAGGTAGCGGGGTTTCGAACACCGGGGAGCTGTTTTTT.

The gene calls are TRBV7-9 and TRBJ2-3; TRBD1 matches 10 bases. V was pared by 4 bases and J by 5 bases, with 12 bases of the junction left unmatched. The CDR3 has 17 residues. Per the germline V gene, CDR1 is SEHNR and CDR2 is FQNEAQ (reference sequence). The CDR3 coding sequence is TGTGCCAGCAGCTCACGGGACAGGGGCTTCCCCCAAGATACGCAGTATTTT. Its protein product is CASSSRDRGFPQDTQYF.

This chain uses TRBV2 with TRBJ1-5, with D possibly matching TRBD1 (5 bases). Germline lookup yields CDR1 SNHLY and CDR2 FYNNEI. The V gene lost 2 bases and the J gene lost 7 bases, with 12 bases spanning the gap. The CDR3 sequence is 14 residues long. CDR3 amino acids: CASSEMGGKQPQHF. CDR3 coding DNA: TGTGCCAGCAGTGAAATGGGGGGGAAACAGCCCCAGCATTTT.

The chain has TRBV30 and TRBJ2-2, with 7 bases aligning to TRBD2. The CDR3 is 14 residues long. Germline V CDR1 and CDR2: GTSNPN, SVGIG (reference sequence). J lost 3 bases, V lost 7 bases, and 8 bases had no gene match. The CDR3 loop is CAFTREEDTGELFF. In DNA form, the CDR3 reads TGTGCCTTCACCCGGGAGGAGGACACCGGGGAGCTGTTTTTT.

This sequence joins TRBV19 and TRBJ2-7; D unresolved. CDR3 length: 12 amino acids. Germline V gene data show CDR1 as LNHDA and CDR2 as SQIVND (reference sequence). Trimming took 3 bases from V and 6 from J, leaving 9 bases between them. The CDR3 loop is CASSIGSREQYF. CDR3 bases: TGTGCCAGTAGTATTGGGTCTCGCGAGCAGTACTTC.

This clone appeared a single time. The CDR3 is CASSLRNGYNEQFF. The CDR3 DNA is TGTGCCAGCAGCTTAAGGAACGGCTACAATGAGCAGTTCTTC. This chain uses TRBV11-3 with TRBJ2-1, with D hard to call. This CDR3 contains 14 residues. CDR1 is SGHNT and CDR2 is YENEEA in the germline V gene. Trimming shortened V by 2 bases and J by 3 bases, and 8 bases separated the two germline ends.

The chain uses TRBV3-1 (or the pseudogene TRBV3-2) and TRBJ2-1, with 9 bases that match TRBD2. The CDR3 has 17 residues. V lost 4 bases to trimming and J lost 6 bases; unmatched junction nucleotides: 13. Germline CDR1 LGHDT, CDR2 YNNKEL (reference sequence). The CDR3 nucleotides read TGTGCCAGCAGCCGAGCTAGCGGGACCTGGAAGGGCAATGAGCAGTTCTTC. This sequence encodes CASSRASGTWKGNEQFF.

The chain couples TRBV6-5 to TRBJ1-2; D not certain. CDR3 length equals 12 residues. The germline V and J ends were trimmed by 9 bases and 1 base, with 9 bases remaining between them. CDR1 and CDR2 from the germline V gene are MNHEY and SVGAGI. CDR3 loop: CASLRDNYGYTF. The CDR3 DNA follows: TGTGCCAGTTTGAGGGATAACTATGGCTACACCTTC.

Here the CDR3 DNA reads TGTGCCAGCAGCGAAACAGATTTTGGAAACACCATATATTTT. Protein product: CASSETDFGNTIYF. This chain uses TRBV9 with TRBJ1-3; D is uncertain. There are 14 residues in the CDR3. The V and J ends lost 3 bases and 3 bases respectively, with 10 bases between them. Looked up from germline, CDR1 is SGDLS and CDR2 is YYNGEE.

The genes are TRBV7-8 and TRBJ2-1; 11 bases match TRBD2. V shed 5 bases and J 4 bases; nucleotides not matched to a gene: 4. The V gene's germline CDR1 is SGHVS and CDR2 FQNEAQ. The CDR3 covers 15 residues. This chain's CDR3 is CASSPGLAAYNEQFF. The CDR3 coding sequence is TGTGCCAGCAGCCCGGGACTAGCGGCGTACAATGAGCAGTTCTTC.

CDR3 nucleotides: TGTGCCAGCAGTACGACAGGGTTAAGTTTTACTGAAGCTTTCTTT. Translation: CASSTTGLSFTEAFF. V gene TRBV6-5 combines with J gene TRBJ1-1, with 7 bases that match TRBD1. The germline V gene encodes CDR1 MNHEY and CDR2 SVGAGI. CDR3 length: 15 residues. J lost 5 bases, V lost 5 bases, and 11 bases had no gene match.

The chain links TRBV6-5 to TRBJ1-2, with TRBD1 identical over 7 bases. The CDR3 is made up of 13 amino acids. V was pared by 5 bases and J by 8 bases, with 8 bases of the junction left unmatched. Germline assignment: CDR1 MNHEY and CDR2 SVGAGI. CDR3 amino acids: CASSRPTGAGYTF. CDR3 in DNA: TGTGCCAGCAGTCGACCTACAGGGGCAGGCTACACCTTC.

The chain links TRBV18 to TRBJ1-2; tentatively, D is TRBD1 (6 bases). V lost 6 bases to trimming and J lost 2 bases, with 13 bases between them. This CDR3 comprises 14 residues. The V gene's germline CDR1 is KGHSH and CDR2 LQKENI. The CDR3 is CASSASTGNYGYTF. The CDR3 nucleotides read TGTGCCAGCTCCGCCTCGACAGGAAACTATGGCTACACCTTC.

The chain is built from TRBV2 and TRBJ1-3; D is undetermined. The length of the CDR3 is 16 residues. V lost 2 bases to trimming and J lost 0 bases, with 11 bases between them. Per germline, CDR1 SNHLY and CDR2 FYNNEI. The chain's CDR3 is CASSEWQPRSGNTIYF. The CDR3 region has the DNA TGTGCCAGCAGTGAATGGCAGCCTCGCTCTGGAAACACCATATATTTT.

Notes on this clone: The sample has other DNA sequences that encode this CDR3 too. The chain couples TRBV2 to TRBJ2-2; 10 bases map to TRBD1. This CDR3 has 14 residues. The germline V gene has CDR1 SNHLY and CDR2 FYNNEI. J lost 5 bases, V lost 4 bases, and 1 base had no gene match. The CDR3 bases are TGTGCCAGCAGTGGACAGGGGGCGACCGGGGAGCTGTTTTTT. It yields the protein CASSGQGATGELFF. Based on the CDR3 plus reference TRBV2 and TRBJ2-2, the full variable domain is EPEVTQTPSHQVTQMGQEVILRCVPISNHLYFYWYRQILGQKVEFLVSFYNNEISEKSEIFDDQFSVERPDGSNFTLKIRSTKLEDSAMYFCASSGQGATGELFFGEGSRLTVL.

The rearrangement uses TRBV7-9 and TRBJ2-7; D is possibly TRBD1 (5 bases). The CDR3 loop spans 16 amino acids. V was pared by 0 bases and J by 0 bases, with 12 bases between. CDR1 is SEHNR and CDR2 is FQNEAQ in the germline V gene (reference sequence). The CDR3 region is CASSLAIGAHSYEQYF. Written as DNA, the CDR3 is TGTGCCAGCAGCTTAGCTATAGGGGCCCACTCCTACGAGCAGTACTTC.

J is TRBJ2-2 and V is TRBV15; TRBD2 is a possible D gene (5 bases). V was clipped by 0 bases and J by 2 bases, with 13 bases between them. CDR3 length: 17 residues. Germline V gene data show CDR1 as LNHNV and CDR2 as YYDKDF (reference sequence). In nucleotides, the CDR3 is TGTGCCACCAGCAGAGATGTCGGGATCTTAAACACCGGGGAGCTGTTTTTT. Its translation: CATSRDVGILNTGELFF.

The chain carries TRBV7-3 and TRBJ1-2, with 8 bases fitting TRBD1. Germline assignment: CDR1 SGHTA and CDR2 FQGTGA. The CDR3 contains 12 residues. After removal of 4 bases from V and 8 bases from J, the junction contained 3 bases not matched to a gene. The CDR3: CASSYDRGGYTF. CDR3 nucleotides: TGTGCCAGCAGCTACGACAGGGGCGGCTACACCTTC.

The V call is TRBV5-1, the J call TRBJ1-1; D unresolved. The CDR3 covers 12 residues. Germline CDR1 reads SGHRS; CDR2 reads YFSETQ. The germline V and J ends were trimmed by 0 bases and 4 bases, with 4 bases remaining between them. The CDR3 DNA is TGCGCCAGCAGCTTGGACAGCACTGAAGCTTTCTTT. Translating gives CASSLDSTEAFF.